Shown below are 20 T cell receptor beta chains from a single sample sequenced in a study of CD8+CD57+ T cells in acquired aplastic anemia (dated by TCRdb to the late 2010s). The sample was run on an Illumina HiSeq 2000. Genomic DNA served as template for TCR beta VDJ combination and CDR3 sequence profiling. In TCRdb, the public reads were trimmed at Q25 with fastp and aligned with MiXCR, with productive beta chains retained. Rows with one shared CDR3 protein collapse into an entry with the most common genes and DNA. The sample table records some 200,000 distinct CDR3 sequences; roughly 35% of these occur just once. In total, the top ten clones hold approximately 1.2% of the sample. Sequencing was done on a sample of sorted CD4+, CD8+, or CD8+CD57+ T cells (not recorded which) from PBMCs. These TCRs come from a human donor in good health, serving as a control.

The chain carries TRBV27 and TRBJ1-6; D is undetermined. V shed 3 bases and J shed 0 bases, with 6 bases lying between them. Germline assignment: CDR1 MNHEY and CDR2 SMNVEV (reference sequence). The CDR3 length is 15 residues. The CDR3 spells CASSLYSSYNSPLHF. In nucleotides, the CDR3 is TGTGCCAGCAGTTTGTACTCCTCCTATAATTCACCCCTCCACTTT.

This clonotype has ten or more counts. This chain connects TRBV20-1 to TRBJ2-3; 11 nucleotides agree with TRBD2. CDR1 DFQATT and CDR2 SNEGSKA come from the germline V gene (reference sequence). V shed 3 bases and J 2 bases; nucleotides not matched to a gene: 7. The CDR3 is 16 residues long. The CDR3 loop reads CSASSTSGVITDTQYF. CDR3 DNA sequence: TGCAGTGCTAGTTCGACTAGCGGGGTCATCACAGATACGCAGTATTTT.

In this sample, this clonotype turned up a few times. A clone one base away is much larger, so this may be a read error. This rearrangement joins TRBV19 to TRBJ2-5; tentatively, D is TRBD1 (8 bases). Germline values: CDR1 LNHDA, CDR2 SQIVND (reference sequence). This CDR3 has 14 residues. The CDR3 DNA reads TGTGTCAGTAGTAAGGGACAGGAGCGGGGGACCCAGTACTTC. Its translation: CVSSKGQERGTQYF. The entire variable domain, with the rest obtained from reference TRBV19 and TRBJ2-5, is as follows: DGGITQSPKYLFRKEGQNVTLSCEQNLNHDAMYWYRQDPGQGLRLIYYSQIVNDFQKGDIAEGYSVSREKKESFPLTVTSAQKNPTAFYLCVSSKGQERGTQYFGPGTRLLVL.

The rearrangement links TRBV5-8 to TRBJ1-4, with D uncertain. V was pared by 6 bases and J by 5 bases, with 14 bases between. CDR3 size: 14 residues. Germline assignment: CDR1 SGHTS and CDR2 YDEGEE. The CDR3: CASTDILFNEKLFF. CDR3 sequence (DNA): TGTGCCAGCACGGATATTCTGTTCAATGAAAAACTGTTTTTT.

In its sample, this clonotype was seen many times. The V and J genes are TRBV2 and TRBJ1-6; D remains unclear. CDR3 length: 15 amino acids. The germline V gene has CDR1 SNHLY and CDR2 FYNNEI. The ends were cut back, 8 bases at V and 2 bases at J, with 13 bases in the middle. The CDR3 here is CASSTVQAYNSPLHF. The CDR3, as DNA: TGTGCCAGCTCAACAGTTCAGGCCTATAATTCACCCCTCCACTTT.

This clonotype was observed at least ten times. This chain links TRBV19 with TRBJ2-4, with 8 bases matching TRBD1. In germline, CDR1 is LNHDA, CDR2 SQIVND (reference sequence). The CDR3 has 15 residues. V was pared by 5 bases and J by 4 bases, with 7 bases of the junction left unmatched. CDR3 residues: CASSAPGQGKNIQYF. The CDR3 coding sequence is TGTGCCAGTAGTGCCCCCGGACAGGGTAAAAACATTCAGTACTTC.

The table lists this clonotype with a count of one. This chain connects TRBV6-1 to TRBJ2-2; 8 bases are shared with TRBD1. This CDR3 is 15 amino acids long. The V and J ends lost 5 bases and 6 bases, in that order; junction bases with no gene match: 8. The germline V gene has CDR1 MNHNS and CDR2 SASEGT. The CDR3 sequence is CASSRTGLVSGELFF. CDR3 coding DNA: TGTGCCAGCAGTCGGACAGGGCTAGTATCCGGGGAGCTGTTTTTT.

This sequence joins TRBV30 and TRBJ2-7; 7 bases match TRBD1. The CDR3 runs to 14 residues. Trimming at V came to 3 bases and at J to 0 bases, leaving 5 bases not matched to a gene. Germline V gene data show CDR1 as GTSNPN and CDR2 as SVGIG (reference sequence). The CDR3 sequence is CAWRKGGASYEQYF. The DNA of the CDR3 is TGTGCCTGGAGAAAAGGGGGCGCCTCCTACGAGCAGTACTTC.

This clonotype was seen many times. The chain couples TRBV3-1 to TRBJ2-5; no clear D. Deletions cut 5 bases from V and 3 bases from J, with 13 bases between. Germline V gene sequence: CDR1 LGHDT, CDR2 YNNKEL (reference sequence). This CDR3 is 14 amino acids long. The CDR3 loop is CASSTRHGEETQYF. The CDR3 DNA reads TGTGCCAGCAGCACGCGGCATGGGGAAGAGACCCAGTACTTC.

The chain links TRBV19 to TRBJ1-4, with 7 bases that match TRBD1. V gave up 2 bases and J gave up 11 bases; unmatched junction bases: 11. The CDR3 runs to 15 residues. Per the germline V gene, CDR1 is LNHDA and CDR2 is SQIVND (reference sequence). In nucleotides, the CDR3 is TGTGCCAGTAGTATAATGTGGGACAGCGGCGAGAAACTGTTTTTT. Amino acid sequence: CASSIMWDSGEKLFF.

The chain uses TRBV29-1 and TRBJ2-3; possible D gene TRBD2, 6 bases. The CDR3 loop spans 13 amino acids. Per germline, CDR1 SQVTM and CDR2 ANQGSEA. V was pared by 4 bases and J by 1 base, with 9 bases between. CDR3 protein: CSVGGVGTDTQYF. The DNA for the CDR3 is TGCAGCGTTGGGGGGGTCGGCACAGATACGCAGTATTTT.

The chain carries TRBV11-2 and TRBJ1-1, with D uncertain. CDR1 is SGHAT and CDR2 is FQNNGV in the germline V gene. CDR3 length: 17 amino acids. V shed 3 bases and J shed 6 bases, with 23 bases lying between them. The CDR3 nucleotides read TGTGCCAGCAGCTTTTTTGTCTTCAGGACCCCGCGTCCTGAAGCTTTCTTT. Amino acids: CASSFFVFRTPRPEAFF.

The V gene is TRBV20-1, the J gene TRBJ1-1; D unresolved. From germline, CDR1 is DFQATT and CDR2 SNEGSKA (reference sequence). The CDR3 length is 12 residues. V was trimmed by 0 bases and J by 5 bases, leaving 7 bases between them. DNA of the CDR3: TGCAGTGCTAGAGATCGCGAGACTGAAGCTTTCTTT. Translation: CSARDRETEAFF.

The V gene is TRBV29-1, the J gene TRBJ1-2; D is undetermined. The CDR3 runs to 9 residues. Germline values: CDR1 SQVTM, CDR2 ANQGSEA. V lost 4 bases to trimming and J lost 10 bases, with 7 bases between them. CDR3 in amino acids: CSVGGVYTF. The CDR3 region has the DNA TGCAGCGTTGGAGGTGTCTACACCTTC.

The chain uses TRBV18 and TRBJ1-3, with a possible D match to TRBD1 (5 bases). Germline V CDR1 and CDR2: KGHSH, LQKENI. CDR3 length: 18 residues. Trimming shortened V by 3 bases and J by 0 bases, and 18 bases separated the two germline ends. The chain's CDR3 is CASSPVQGQFSSGNTIYF. The DNA of the CDR3 is TGTGCCAGCTCACCGGTTCAAGGACAATTTAGCTCTGGAAACACCATATATTTT.

This clonotype was observed a handful of times. The chain joins TRBV3-1 to TRBJ1-2, with a tentative D call TRBD1 (5 bases). Trimming took 1 base from V and 0 from J, leaving 9 bases between them. Germline assignment: CDR1 LGHDT and CDR2 YNNKEL (reference sequence). The CDR3 contains 15 residues. This CDR3 is CASSQAGSSNYGYTF. CDR3 in DNA: TGTGCCAGCAGCCAAGCAGGGTCATCTAACTATGGCTACACCTTC.

This clonotype was picked up one time. Compared with germline, one end of the junction differs, possibly owing to a read error. The chain carries TRBV25-1 and TRBJ1-5; D call uncertain. This CDR3 region has 14 residues. From germline, CDR1 is MGHDK and CDR2 SYGVNS. The CDR3 DNA reads TGTACCAGCAGTGAAGGGCAGAGTCGTCAGCCCCAGCATTTT. It codes for CTSSEGQSRQPQHF.

Many counts were recorded for this clonotype. DNA for the CDR3: TGTGCCAGCAGCTTAGAATGGGGCGCGACAGGGAGGCAATCCTATAATTCACCCCTCCACTTT. This gives the protein CASSLEWGATGRQSYNSPLHF. The genes are TRBV11-2 and TRBJ1-6; the match to TRBD1 covers 7 bases. CDR3 size: 21 residues. The germline gives CDR1 SGHAT, CDR2 FQNNGV. The ends lost 0 bases at V and 1 base at J; junction bases unmatched: 15.

This chain joins TRBV6-5 and TRBJ2-5; no clear D gene. With 2 bases removed from V and 2 bases from J, the gap between germline ends came to 6 bases. The germline gives CDR1 MNHEY, CDR2 SVGAGI. This CDR3 is built from 13 residues. The CDR3 DNA is TGTGCCAGCAGTTACCCGGGTCAAGAGACCCAGTACTTC. Protein: CASSYPGQETQYF.

The table lists this clonotype with many counts. This sequence joins TRBV29-1 and TRBJ2-7; D is unresolved. CDR3 length equals 12 residues. V was pared by 5 bases and J by 11 bases, with 19 bases between. Germline-derived CDR1 and CDR2 are SQVTM and ANQGSEA. CDR3 residues: CSVLRPASGEYF. The DNA of the CDR3 is TGCAGCGTTTTGAGGCCCGCTAGTGGGGAGTACTTC.